The clone carrying this T cell receptor (beta chain) has more than one count but fewer than ten. Sample treatment: oral pan-JAK inhibitor, 5-10 mg twice daily. The entry originates in a study of CD8+ T cells in alopecia areata. The germline V gene has CDR1 LNHNV and CDR2 YYDKDF (reference sequence). The length of the CDR3 is 13 residues. With 0 bases removed from V and 3 bases from J, the gap between germline ends came to 6 bases. Sequencing relied on a cDNA template that was reverse transcribed from extracted RNA. This table comes from immunoSEQ multiplex PCR, and its TCRdb copy is limited to in-frame clones, with some not included. The sample includes about 210,000 clones, around 65% of them seen just once.

The chain employs TRBV15 and TRBJ2-7, with D hard to call. This sample comprised CD4+ T cells sorted from blood, obtained at week 4, from a patient treated with tofacitinib. The clonotype comes from a human donor with alopecia areata. DNA for the CDR3: TGTGCCACCAGCAGAGATAACGGCTACGAGCAGTACTTC. This gives the protein CATSRDNGYEQYF.